These 26 T cell receptor beta chains came from one sample sequenced in a study of blood T cell repertoires in COVID-19. Clones were sequenced by immunoSEQ multiplex PCR, and TCRdb holds only the in-frame ones, with some missing. The sample yields about 290,000 clones, more than 85% seen once. The specimen sequenced was peripheral blood. These receptors were taken from a man aged 35 to 55 with acute or convalescent COVID-19.

This chain uses TRBV6-5 with TRBJ1-5; D unresolved. The germline gives CDR1 MNHEY, CDR2 SVGAGI. CDR3 size: 15 residues. The germline V and J ends were trimmed by 5 bases and 1 base, with 12 bases remaining between them. The CDR3 DNA reads TGTGCCAGCAGTCCCCGGGAGGGAAGCAATCAGCCCCAGCATTTT. It codes for CASSPREGSNQPQHF.

This chain uses TRBV7-9 with TRBJ1-4; D unclear. The germline V gene has CDR1 SEHNR and CDR2 FQNEAQ (reference sequence). Trimming left V 7 bases short and J 4 bases short, with 10 bases between. The CDR3 sequence is 13 residues long. CDR3 amino acids: CASTLELNEKLFF. DNA of the CDR3: TGTGCCAGCACCCTCGAACTTAATGAAAAACTGTTTTTT.

This chain connects TRBV29-1 to TRBJ1-2, with D possibly TRBD1 on 6 matching bases. Germline-derived CDR1 and CDR2 are SQVTM and ANQGSEA. CDR3 length: 14 amino acids. The V end lost 6 bases, the J end lost 4 bases, and 18 bases lay between the germline ends. CDR3 bases: TGCAGCGTCGGGGAGGGGGGCCTCGGCTATGGCTACACCTTC. Translation gives CSVGEGGLGYGYTF.

The V gene is TRBV9, the J gene TRBJ2-1; D possibly corresponds to TRBD2 (6 bases). Per the germline V gene, CDR1 is SGDLS and CDR2 is YYNGEE. V lost 3 bases to trimming and J lost 3 bases, with 13 bases between them. The CDR3 is 15 residues long. CDR3 nucleotide sequence: TGTGCCAGCAGCGCCTATTCGGGACTCTACAATGAGCAGTTCTTC. Residues: CASSAYSGLYNEQFF.

For the CDR3, the DNA is TGTGCCAGTAGTATAGACCGGGCAGGGTACACTCTCGGCTACACCTTC. This sequence encodes CASSIDRAGYTLGYTF. The rearrangement uses TRBV19 and TRBJ1-2; perhaps TRBD1 as D (5 bases). V was cut by 0 bases and J by 8 bases, with 19 bases left in between. Germline values: CDR1 LNHDA, CDR2 SQIVND (reference sequence). The CDR3 length is 16 residues.

The rearrangement links TRBV2 to TRBJ1-2, with D hard to call. CDR1 and CDR2 (germline): SNHLY, FYNNEI. This CDR3 is 14 amino acids long. Trimming pared 2 bases from V and 4 bases from J, leaving 11 bases between. The CDR3 loop is CASSERREGYGYTF. In DNA, the CDR3 is TGTGCCAGCAGTGAACGGAGGGAGGGCTATGGCTACACCTTC. The entire variable domain, with the rest obtained from reference TRBV2 and TRBJ1-2, is as follows: EPEVTQTPSHQVTQMGQEVILRCVPISNHLYFYWYRQILGQKVEFLVSFYNNEISEKSEIFDDQFSVERPDGSNFTLKIRSTKLEDSAMYFCASSERREGYGYTFGSGTRLTVV.

The gene calls are TRBV7-9 and TRBJ2-1; D is undetermined. Trimming took 2 bases from V and 10 from J, leaving 9 bases between them. CDR1 is SEHNR and CDR2 is FQNEAQ in the germline V gene (reference sequence). The CDR3 is 12 residues long. CDR3 bases: TGTGCCAGCAGCTTAAAGCCAGCGGAGCAGTTCTTC. Translating gives CASSLKPAEQFF.

CDR3 loop: CASGGGGQPQHF. The DNA of the CDR3 is TGTGCCAGCGGGGGCGGAGGTCAGCCCCAGCATTTT. This chain links TRBV2 with TRBJ1-5; TRBD1 might be the D (6 bases). Trimming cost V 8 bases and J 6 bases, with 11 bases left between them. This CDR3 has 12 residues. Germline V lookup: CDR1 SNHLY, CDR2 FYNNEI.

The rearrangement links TRBV30 to TRBJ1-3; the D is unclear. Trimming took 2 bases from V and 0 from J, leaving 8 bases between them. The CDR3 sequence is 14 residues long. Looked up from germline, CDR1 is GTSNPN and CDR2 is SVGIG (reference sequence). CDR3 residues: CAWSPHISGNTIYF. In nucleotides, the CDR3 is TGTGCCTGGAGTCCACACATCTCTGGAAACACCATATATTTT.

V usage is TRBV2 and J usage is TRBJ2-3; 7 bases fit TRBD2. Trimming at V came to 7 bases and at J to 6 bases, leaving 13 bases not matched to a gene. The CDR3 has 15 residues. CDR1 and CDR2 (germline): SNHLY, FYNNEI. The CDR3 DNA sequence: TGTGCCAGCACGAGTTTGGAGCGGGGTGGGGATACGCAGTATTTT. Protein: CASTSLERGGDTQYF.

The V and J genes are TRBV24-1 and TRBJ1-1, with a tentative D call TRBD1 (5 bases). Germline V gene data show CDR1 as KGHDR and CDR2 as SFDVKD. V lost 1 base and J lost 5, with 7 bases in between. CDR3 length equals 13 residues. The CDR3: CATSDFGGTEAFF. In DNA, the CDR3 is TGTGCCACCAGTGATTTCGGGGGTACTGAAGCTTTCTTT.

The chain carries TRBV10-2 and TRBJ1-3, with D hard to call. This CDR3 has 15 residues. V lost 1 base, J lost 0 bases, and 7 bases lay in between. Germline-derived CDR1 and CDR2 are WSHSY and SAAADI. This chain's CDR3 is CASSEFSLSGNTIYF. The DNA of the CDR3 is TGCGCCAGCAGTGAGTTTTCCCTCTCTGGAAACACCATATATTTT.

V and J are TRBV9 and TRBJ2-7, with TRBD2 identical over 7 bases. The V gene end was trimmed by 4 bases and the J gene end by 6 bases; junction bases not matched to a gene: 7. CDR1 SGDLS and CDR2 YYNGEE come from the germline V gene. The CDR3 consists of 13 residues. CDR3 protein: CASSPRWGGEQYF. Here the CDR3 DNA reads TGTGCCAGCAGCCCTCGGTGGGGGGGCGAGCAGTACTTC.

The V gene is TRBV15, the J gene TRBJ1-5; D perhaps matches TRBD1 (6 bases). Germline values: CDR1 LNHNV, CDR2 YYDKDF (reference sequence). CDR3 length: 14 residues. V gave up 4 bases and J gave up 6 bases, with 13 bases separating them. DNA for the CDR3: TGTGCCACCAGCAACCGCCAGGGGACTCAGCCCCAGCATTTT. Amino acids: CATSNRQGTQPQHF.

The rearrangement uses TRBV5-1 and TRBJ1-1; D is perhaps TRBD1 (5 bases). V was shortened by 0 bases and J by 1 base, with 7 bases between the two germline ends. Looked up from germline, CDR1 is SGHRS and CDR2 is YFSETQ. CDR3 length equals 14 residues. The CDR3 DNA follows: TGCGCCAGCAGCTTGGCCACAGGGAACACTGAAGCTTTCTTT. Protein sequence: CASSLATGNTEAFF.

The chain links TRBV7-2 to TRBJ1-1; TRBD1 matches 8 bases. V lost 1 base and J lost 1; bases outside the gene matches: 11. This CDR3 contains 18 residues. Germline V gene sequence: CDR1 SGHTA, CDR2 FQGNSA. CDR3 nucleotide sequence: TGTGCCAGCAGCTTAGAGGGCAGGGGGCCGCTAACGAACACTGAAGCTTTCTTT. Its translation: CASSLEGRGPLTNTEAFF.

Here the CDR3 reads CASRPGKAGYTF. The CDR3, as DNA: TGTGCCAGCCGCCCGGGAAAGGCTGGCTACACCTTC. This sequence joins TRBV2 and TRBJ1-2, with D unclear. Germline V gene sequence: CDR1 SNHLY, CDR2 FYNNEI. The CDR3 runs 12 residues. V was clipped by 8 bases and J by 7 bases, with 14 bases between them.

This chain joins TRBV6-5 and TRBJ1-2, with 9 bases matching TRBD1. V lost 4 bases and J lost 3; bases outside the gene matches: 6. This CDR3 comprises 15 residues. CDR1 is MNHEY and CDR2 is SVGAGI in the germline V gene. The CDR3 protein is CASSLGQGRDYGYTF. The CDR3 DNA reads as TGTGCCAGCAGTTTGGGACAGGGCAGGGACTATGGCTACACCTTC.

This rearrangement joins TRBV7-9 to TRBJ2-1; D is unresolved. Germline assignment: CDR1 SEHNR and CDR2 FQNEAQ (reference sequence). The V and J ends lost 5 bases and 4 bases respectively, with 9 bases between them. The CDR3 spans 13 residues. The CDR3 region is CASSPERYNEQFF. The CDR3, as DNA: TGTGCCAGCAGCCCCGAACGGTACAATGAGCAGTTCTTC. Full variable domain (missing parts from reference TRBV7-9 and TRBJ2-1): DTGVSQNPRHKITKRGQNVTFRCDPISEHNRLYWYRQTLGQGPEFLTYFQNEAQLEKSRLLSDRFSAERPKGSFSTLEIQRTEQGDSAMYLCASSPERYNEQFFGPGTRLTVL.

The CDR3 here is CASSPSRQGTGWYF. CDR3 sequence (DNA): TGTGCCAGCAGCCCAAGTAGACAGGGAACGGGTTGGTACTTC. The chain carries TRBV7-9 and TRBJ2-7, with 7 bases identical to TRBD1. The CDR3 is 14 amino acids. From germline, CDR1 is SEHNR and CDR2 FQNEAQ (reference sequence). The V segment lost 5 bases and the J segment 12 bases; nucleotides outside the gene matches: 16.

The chain recombines TRBV7-9 with TRBJ1-1; D ambiguous. The CDR3 is 14 amino acids. Per germline, CDR1 SEHNR and CDR2 FQNEAQ (reference sequence). V was cut by 5 bases and J by 1 base, with 11 bases left in between. The CDR3 DNA reads as TGTGCCAGCAGCCCGGACTTTTGGAACACTGAAGCTTTCTTT. Its translation is CASSPDFWNTEAFF.

V gene TRBV28 combines with J gene TRBJ1-5; D is ambiguous. Trimming took 4 bases from V and 5 from J, leaving 6 bases between them. The CDR3 is 12 residues long. CDR1 and CDR2 from the germline V gene are MDHEN and SYDVKM. The CDR3 region has the DNA TGTGCCAGCAGTTCGTCGGATCAGCCCCAGCATTTT. Translating it yields CASSSSDQPQHF.

This clone came up once. The chain has TRBV14 and TRBJ2-7; 7 bases match TRBD2. The germline V gene encodes CDR1 SGHDN and CDR2 FVKESK. This CDR3 spans 17 amino acids. The J segment lost 2 bases and the V segment lost 1 base, leaving 11 bases of the junction unmatched. In DNA, the CDR3 is TGTGCCAGCAGCCAAGGCCTCTGGCAGGGACTACCCTACGAGCAGTACTTC. Protein: CASSQGLWQGLPYEQYF.

This chain links TRBV30 with TRBJ1-5; 8 bases agree with TRBD1. This CDR3 comprises 13 residues. V lost 3 bases and J lost 5; bases outside the gene matches: 3. In germline, CDR1 is GTSNPN, CDR2 SVGIG (reference sequence). The CDR3 loop is CAWSGQGDQPQHF. The DNA of the CDR3 is TGTGCCTGGAGCGGACAGGGCGATCAGCCCCAGCATTTT.

CDR3 protein: CALKWAPNTEAFF. The CDR3 coding sequence is TGTGCCTTAAAATGGGCCCCGAACACTGAAGCTTTCTTT. The rearrangement joins TRBV6-5 to TRBJ1-1; D not resolved. Trimming cost V 11 bases and J 1 base, with 14 bases left between them. The germline gives CDR1 MNHEY, CDR2 SVGAGI. This CDR3 has 13 residues.

This chain joins TRBV10-2 and TRBJ1-2; the match to TRBD1 covers 9 bases. The J segment lost 8 bases and the V segment lost 8 bases, leaving 18 bases of the junction unmatched. Germline V gene data show CDR1 as WSHSY and CDR2 as SAAADI. The CDR3 covers 16 residues. The CDR3 DNA is TGCGCCAGCCGCCAATACAAACAGGGGGCTGGCGGGGGCTACACCTTC. This encodes CASRQYKQGAGGGYTF.